This is a list of T cell receptor beta chains from one sample in a study of CD8 T cells in ankylosing spondylitis. TCRdb ran MiXCR on the 5' RACE reads and lists one entry per CDR3 protein. Counted here are 150,000 to 200,000 distinct CDR3 sequences, around a third occurring once; the ten biggest clones make up around 6.2%. Source material: synovial fluid, either unsorted or a sorted T cell fraction (not recorded which). The receptors stem from a male donor with ankylosing spondylitis. Each CDR3 is given with its conserved first and last residue. Fields, in order: V gene, D gene, clone size, J gene, CDR3 DNA, CDR3 protein. A D gene is named only where the DNA matches it firmly. Where a row states a size, it is once, few, many or the class of an expanded clone; other rows omit it.

v_call: TRBV18; d_call: .; clone_size: .; j_call: TRBJ1-4; cdr3_nt: TGTGCCAGCTCACCAGGGGAAGAAAAACTGTTTTTT; cdr3_aa: CASSPGEEKLFF
v_call: TRBV5-8; d_call: .; clone_size: few; j_call: TRBJ1-5; cdr3_nt: TGTGCCAGCAGCGGGAGGGTCAATAGCAATCAGCCCCAGCATTTT; cdr3_aa: CASSGRVNSNQPQHF
v_call: TRBV20-1; d_call: TRBD1; clone_size: .; j_call: TRBJ1-1; cdr3_nt: TGCAGTGCCAATACAGGGGGCCGGACTGAAGCTTTCTTT; cdr3_aa: CSANTGGRTEAFF
v_call: TRBV11-2; d_call: TRBD2; clone_size: .; j_call: TRBJ2-3; cdr3_nt: TGTGCCAGCAGCCCGGGACTAGCGGGAGGTCCTAGCACAGATACGCAGTATTTT; cdr3_aa: CASSPGLAGGPSTDTQYF
v_call: TRBV7-2; d_call: TRBD1; clone_size: many; j_call: TRBJ2-2; cdr3_nt: TGTGCCAGCAGCGCAGACAGGGGGAACACCGGGGAGCTGTTTTTT; cdr3_aa: CASSADRGNTGELFF
v_call: TRBV5-1; d_call: .; clone_size: many; j_call: TRBJ2-1; cdr3_nt: TGCGCCAGCAGCTTGGGAGTCGACAATGAGCAGTTCTTC; cdr3_aa: CASSLGVDNEQFF
v_call: TRBV6-2/TRBV6-3; d_call: TRBD2; clone_size: few; j_call: TRBJ2-7; cdr3_nt: TGTGCCAGCAGTTACGAAGCGGGAGGGTTCTCCTACGAGCAGTACTTC; cdr3_aa: CASSYEAGGFSYEQYF
v_call: TRBV7-2; d_call: .; clone_size: many; j_call: TRBJ2-2; cdr3_nt: TGTGCCAGCAGCTTAGGGCGGGGAGGGGGACCCGGGGAGCTGTTTTTT; cdr3_aa: CASSLGRGGGPGELFF
v_call: TRBV2; d_call: .; clone_size: .; j_call: TRBJ1-1; cdr3_nt: TGTGCCAGCATTCCTGTGAGTTGGGGGAGCACTGAAGCTTTCTTT; cdr3_aa: CASIPVSWGSTEAFF
v_call: TRBV27; d_call: TRBD1; clone_size: .; j_call: TRBJ1-1; cdr3_nt: TGTGCCAGCAGTTATTACTCGACAGGGAGGGGCACTGAAGCTTTCTTT; cdr3_aa: CASSYYSTGRGTEAFF
v_call: TRBV2; d_call: TRBD2; clone_size: few; j_call: TRBJ2-7; cdr3_nt: TGTGCCAGCAGTGCCCAGCTAGCGGGAGTATGGGAGCAGTACTTC; cdr3_aa: CASSAQLAGVWEQYF
v_call: TRBV9; d_call: .; clone_size: .; j_call: TRBJ2-7; cdr3_nt: TGTGCCAGCAGCGTAGACTGGGCCTCCTACGAGCAGTACTTC; cdr3_aa: CASSVDWASYEQYF
v_call: TRBV7-6; d_call: TRBD2; clone_size: .; j_call: TRBJ2-1; cdr3_nt: TGTGCCAGCAGCCCTAGAGTGACTAGCGGGAGGAATGAGCAGTTCTTC; cdr3_aa: CASSPRVTSGRNEQFF
v_call: TRBV28; d_call: TRBD1; clone_size: once; j_call: TRBJ2-7; cdr3_nt: TGTGCCAGCAGCCCAAGCCGGACAGGGGGTAAGCCCTACGAGCAGTACTTC; cdr3_aa: CASSPSRTGGKPYEQYF
v_call: TRBV7-2; d_call: TRBD2; clone_size: .; j_call: TRBJ2-2; cdr3_nt: TGTGCCAGCAGCGCTACCGGGACTAGAGGCGGGGAGCTGTTTTTT; cdr3_aa: CASSATGTRGGELFF
v_call: TRBV20-1; d_call: .; clone_size: .; j_call: TRBJ1-2; cdr3_nt: TGCAGTGCTAGCAGGGAGACCTATGGCTACACCTTC; cdr3_aa: CSASRETYGYTF
v_call: TRBV6-1; d_call: .; clone_size: many; j_call: TRBJ1-2; cdr3_nt: TGTGCCAGCACCCCGAAGGCCGGACGCGGCTACACCTTC; cdr3_aa: CASTPKAGRGYTF
v_call: TRBV19; d_call: TRBD1; clone_size: .; j_call: TRBJ1-5; cdr3_nt: TGTGCCAGTAGTATTGTTGGACAGGGTTATCAGCCCCAGCATTTT; cdr3_aa: CASSIVGQGYQPQHF
v_call: TRBV24-1; d_call: .; clone_size: .; j_call: TRBJ2-1; cdr3_nt: TGTGCCACCAGTGATTCGGGGGACAGAAACAATGAGCAGTTCTTC; cdr3_aa: CATSDSGDRNNEQFF
v_call: TRBV5-1; d_call: TRBD2; clone_size: .; j_call: TRBJ2-3; cdr3_nt: TGCGCCAGCAGCTTGGGACTAGCGGGAGGGCCTGGAGATACGCAGTATTTT; cdr3_aa: CASSLGLAGGPGDTQYF
v_call: TRBV6-2/TRBV6-3; d_call: TRBD2; clone_size: .; j_call: TRBJ2-1; cdr3_nt: TGTGCCAGCAGTTATGGACTAGCGATAAATGAGCAGTTCTTC; cdr3_aa: CASSYGLAINEQFF
v_call: TRBV2; d_call: .; clone_size: .; j_call: TRBJ2-7; cdr3_nt: TGTGCCAGCTGTATCAACTCGTCCGAGCAGTACTTC; cdr3_aa: CASCINSSEQYF
v_call: TRBV6-5; d_call: TRBD1; clone_size: once; j_call: TRBJ1-2; cdr3_nt: TGTGCCAGCAGTTATTCGGACAGGGGTTTTAGTGGCTACACCTTC; cdr3_aa: CASSYSDRGFSGYTF
v_call: TRBV18; d_call: .; clone_size: .; j_call: TRBJ1-1; cdr3_nt: TGTGCCAGCTCACCACGCGACAGCATGAACACTGAAGCTTTCTTT; cdr3_aa: CASSPRDSMNTEAFF
v_call: TRBV5-1; d_call: .; clone_size: .; j_call: TRBJ2-5; cdr3_nt: TGCGCCAGCAGCTTGGCCTTGGGACAAGAGACCCAGTACTTC; cdr3_aa: CASSLALGQETQYF
v_call: TRBV30; d_call: .; clone_size: .; j_call: TRBJ2-4; cdr3_nt: TGTGCCTTCCAACCTAGGGTCGGTGGCAAAAACATTCAGTACTTC; cdr3_aa: CAFQPRVGGKNIQYF
v_call: TRBV9; d_call: .; clone_size: .; j_call: TRBJ1-5; cdr3_nt: TGTGCCAGCAGCGTAGGATATGGGGGCGGGCAGCCCCAGCATTTT; cdr3_aa: CASSVGYGGGQPQHF
v_call: TRBV2; d_call: .; clone_size: .; j_call: TRBJ1-2; cdr3_nt: TGTGCCAGACAATTGCGTTATAACTATGGCTACACCTTC; cdr3_aa: CARQLRYNYGYTF
v_call: TRBV20-1; d_call: TRBD1; clone_size: .; j_call: TRBJ1-4; cdr3_nt: TGCAGTGCTAGCAAAACCCAGGGGGCGGGTAATGAAAAACTGTTTTTT; cdr3_aa: CSASKTQGAGNEKLFF
v_call: TRBV4-2; d_call: .; clone_size: .; j_call: TRBJ1-1; cdr3_nt: TGTGCCAGCAGCCAAGTGTCCCTGGACAGACCGAACACTGAAGCTTTCTTT; cdr3_aa: CASSQVSLDRPNTEAFF
v_call: TRBV9; d_call: TRBD2; clone_size: .; j_call: TRBJ2-3; cdr3_nt: TGTGCCAGCAGCGTAGGAGGTCCTAGCGGCCCCACAGATACGCAGTATTTT; cdr3_aa: CASSVGGPSGPTDTQYF
v_call: TRBV7-2; d_call: .; clone_size: .; j_call: TRBJ2-5; cdr3_nt: TGTGCCAGCAGCAAGGCTGGCGAGACCCAGTACTTC; cdr3_aa: CASSKAGETQYF
v_call: TRBV12-3/TRBV12-4; d_call: TRBD2; clone_size: .; j_call: TRBJ2-1; cdr3_nt: TGTGCCAGCAGTTTCCGTCTAGCGGGAAATGAGCAGTTCTTC; cdr3_aa: CASSFRLAGNEQFF
v_call: TRBV25-1; d_call: .; clone_size: few; j_call: TRBJ1-2; cdr3_nt: TGTGCCAGCAGTGAAAGGGGGAACAGCTATGGCTACACCTTC; cdr3_aa: CASSERGNSYGYTF
v_call: TRBV5-1; d_call: .; clone_size: once; j_call: TRBJ2-6; cdr3_nt: TGCGCCAGCAGCCCGATATCTGGGGCCAACGTCCTGACTTTC; cdr3_aa: CASSPISGANVLTF
v_call: TRBV7-6; d_call: .; clone_size: many; j_call: TRBJ2-7; cdr3_nt: TGTGCCAGCAGCATTCAGGGGGGTGACTCCTACGAGCAGTACTTC; cdr3_aa: CASSIQGGDSYEQYF
v_call: TRBV5-1; d_call: .; clone_size: .; j_call: TRBJ2-7; cdr3_nt: TGCGCCAGCAGGGGGGGGGCATTCTCCTACGAGCAGTACTTC; cdr3_aa: CASRGGAFSYEQYF
v_call: TRBV7-9; d_call: TRBD2; clone_size: many; j_call: TRBJ2-5; cdr3_nt: TGTGCCAGCAGCCCGTTGACTAGCGGGCAAGAGACCCAGTACTTC; cdr3_aa: CASSPLTSGQETQYF
v_call: TRBV4-1; d_call: TRBD2; clone_size: once; j_call: TRBJ2-4; cdr3_nt: TGCGCCAGCAGCCCGGGGGGTAGCGGGAGAGGGGCCAAAAACATTCAGTACTTC; cdr3_aa: CASSPGGSGRGAKNIQYF
v_call: TRBV20-1; d_call: TRBD2; clone_size: once; j_call: TRBJ2-7; cdr3_nt: TGCAGTGCTAGACCAGGACTAGCGATCTCCTACGAGCAGTACTTC; cdr3_aa: CSARPGLAISYEQYF
v_call: TRBV7-2; d_call: TRBD2; clone_size: .; j_call: TRBJ2-3; cdr3_nt: TGTGCCAGCAGACCTATGGCGGGGGGTTGGGCAGATACGCAGTATTTT; cdr3_aa: CASRPMAGGWADTQYF
v_call: TRBV2; d_call: .; clone_size: .; j_call: TRBJ2-7; cdr3_nt: TGTGCCAGCAGCGAGGGAAGCTCCTACGAGCAGTACTTC; cdr3_aa: CASSEGSSYEQYF
v_call: TRBV4-3; d_call: .; clone_size: .; j_call: TRBJ1-2; cdr3_nt: TGCGCCAGCAGCCAAGATTTTAGGGTTGGCTACACCTTC; cdr3_aa: CASSQDFRVGYTF
v_call: TRBV5-5; d_call: .; clone_size: many; j_call: TRBJ2-5; cdr3_nt: TGTGCCAGCAGCTTGGCTGGTGGCTGGCAAGAGACCCAGTACTTC; cdr3_aa: CASSLAGGWQETQYF
v_call: TRBV24-1; d_call: .; clone_size: few; j_call: TRBJ2-1; cdr3_nt: TGTGCCACCAGTGATTCCGGGGGCCTGTACAATGAGCAGTTCTTC; cdr3_aa: CATSDSGGLYNEQFF
v_call: TRBV18; d_call: .; clone_size: .; j_call: TRBJ1-6; cdr3_nt: TGTGCCAGCTCACCCCGTCAGAACGAGAATTCACCCCTCCACTTT; cdr3_aa: CASSPRQNENSPLHF
v_call: TRBV11-2; d_call: TRBD2; clone_size: few; j_call: TRBJ2-7; cdr3_nt: TGTGCCAGCTCCTCAACTAGGGCTAGCGGGAGGGCCGTGCTCTACGAGCAGTACTTC; cdr3_aa: CASSSTRASGRAVLYEQYF
v_call: TRBV7-2; d_call: .; clone_size: many; j_call: TRBJ1-4; cdr3_nt: TGTGCCAGCAGCTCCGGGGCGTACGTAACTAATGAAAAACTGTTTTTT; cdr3_aa: CASSSGAYVTNEKLFF
v_call: TRBV5-1; d_call: .; clone_size: few; j_call: TRBJ2-2; cdr3_nt: TGCGCCAGCTGCCCGGGACTCAACACCGGGGAGCTGTTTTTT; cdr3_aa: CASCPGLNTGELFF
v_call: TRBV15; d_call: .; clone_size: .; j_call: TRBJ2-1; cdr3_nt: TGTGCCACCAGCAGAGATCGTATGTGGGATAGTGAGCAGTTCTTC; cdr3_aa: CATSRDRMWDSEQFF